These T cell receptor beta chains were read from a single sample in a study of blood T cell repertoires in COVID-19. Libraries were prepared by immunoSEQ multiplex PCR; TCRdb keeps only in-frame clonotypes and omits some of them. The table records 250,000 to 400,000 clones, 88% of them present only once. The specimen sequenced was peripheral blood. These receptors were taken from a woman aged 30 to 39 with COVID-19, enrolled during active disease. The CDR3 runs from the conserved cysteine through the conserved F or W. A D gene is named only where the DNA matches it firmly. Clone size is not always given. Where it is, it says once, few, many or a class for expanded clones.

TRBV7-2	TRBJ1-2	-	-	TGTGCCAGCAGCTTAGGAGGGTTCGGGGGCTATGGCTACACCTTC	CASSLGGFGGYGYTF
TRBV10-3	TRBJ2-5	-	-	TGTGCCATCAGTGCCTCCGGGGGGCAGGAGACCCAGTACTTC	CAISASGGQETQYF
TRBV10-2	TRBJ2-3	-	TRBD2	TGCGCCAGCAGAGGAGTAGCGGGGGGGGTGACAGATACGCAGTATTTT	CASRGVAGGVTDTQYF
TRBV19	TRBJ1-1	-	-	TGTGCCAGTAGTAACGGGGGAGTTTTACTGAACACTGAAGCTTTCTTT	CASSNGGVLLNTEAFF
TRBV28	TRBJ1-2	-	-	TGTGCCAGCACCCTCCTGGGGCGGCTATATGGCTACACCTTC	CASTLLGRLYGYTF
TRBV7-9	TRBJ1-3	few	-	TGTGCCAGCAGCACGACAGGAACTGGAAACACCATATATTTT	CASSTTGTGNTIYF
TRBV28	TRBJ1-6	few	-	TGTGCCAGCAATCTTGCGAGGGAATCACCCCTCCACTTT	CASNLARESPLHF
TRBV19	TRBJ1-3	-	-	TGTGCCAGTAGTATACGGTCCCAGGGTGCCGGAAACACCATATATTTT	CASSIRSQGAGNTIYF
TRBV9	TRBJ1-3	-	-	TGTGCCAGCAGCGTCGCCGGGATGCCCCAAAACACCATATATTTT	CASSVAGMPQNTIYF
TRBV18	TRBJ2-1	once	-	TGTGCCAGCTCATTACAGGGTGACCAGTTCTTC	CASSLQGDQFF
TRBV7-2	TRBJ1-6	-	TRBD1	TGTGCCAGCAGCGCGACCGGGACAGCCATTTCACCCCTCCACTTT	CASSATGTAISPLHF
TRBV7-9	TRBJ1-4	-	TRBD1	TGTGCCAGCAGCCCCCTGGGGGGACAGGGGCAAACTAATGAAAAACTGTTTTTT	CASSPLGGQGQTNEKLFF
TRBV2	TRBJ2-2	once	-	TGTGCCAGCAGTGAAGGACACTACACCGGGGAGCTGTTTTTT	CASSEGHYTGELFF
TRBV3-1/TRBV3-2	TRBJ2-2	-	-	TGTGCCAGCAGCCATTTGGAGGCCGGGGAGCTGTTTTTT	CASSHLEAGELFF
TRBV2	TRBJ2-1	-	TRBD2	TGTGCCACCAGCCTAGCGGGGGGGTGGAATGAGCAGTTCTTC	CATSLAGGWNEQFF
TRBV6-1	TRBJ1-3	-	TRBD1	TGTGCCAGCAGCTTCTCAGACAGGGCTGCCACCATATATTTT	CASSFSDRAATIYF
TRBV9	TRBJ2-7	few	-	TGTGCCAGCAGCGCGTCCCCGGGACTCTCCTACGAGCAGTACTTC	CASSASPGLSYEQYF
TRBV6-6	TRBJ1-1	few	TRBD1	TGTGCCACCCAGACTACAGGGGGCACTGAAGCTTTCTTT	CATQTTGGTEAFF
TRBV6-5	TRBJ1-1	-	-	TGTGCCAGCACCAAGGACGGGATGAACACTGAAGCTTTCTTT	CASTKDGMNTEAFF
TRBV28	TRBJ2-2	-	TRBD2	TGTGCCAGCAGGCCAGGGGACGGGGGGGTGACCGGGGAGCTGTTTTTT	CASRPGDGGVTGELFF
TRBV5-1	TRBJ1-1	-	TRBD1	TGCGCCAGCAGCTTCGGGACAGGGGTAACTGAAGCTTTCTTT	CASSFGTGVTEAFF
TRBV18	TRBJ1-2	many	-	TGTGCCAGCTCACCGCTCACAGTGACTACCTATGGCTACACCTTC	CASSPLTVTTYGYTF
TRBV5-5	TRBJ1-1	-	TRBD1	TGTGCCAGCAGTTGGACAGGGGTAACTGAAGCTTTCTTT	CASSWTGVTEAFF
TRBV3-1/TRBV3-2	TRBJ2-3	-	TRBD2	TGTGCCAGCAGCCCCCTAGCGGGGGGAACAGATACGCAGTATTTT	CASSPLAGGTDTQYF
TRBV10-3	TRBJ1-3	-	TRBD1	TGTGCCATCAGCCCAGGACAGGGGCGCTCTGGAAACACCATATATTTT	CAISPGQGRSGNTIYF
TRBV27	TRBJ2-5	-	-	TGTGCCAGCAGTTTATATTGGGCTTCCAATACCAAAGAGACCCAGTACTTC	CASSLYWASNTKETQYF
TRBV27	TRBJ1-5	-	TRBD1	TGTGCCAGCAGTTTCACAGGGGAGATGGGCAATCAGCCCCAGCATTTT	CASSFTGEMGNQPQHF
TRBV3-1/TRBV3-2	TRBJ2-7	-	-	TGTGCCACCCGACGCGGGGTCTACGAGCAGTACTTC	CATRRGVYEQYF
TRBV5-5	TRBJ2-3	-	-	TGTGCCAGCAGCTTGGGGGGGGACGGAGATACGCAGTATTTT	CASSLGGDGDTQYF
TRBV13	TRBJ1-1	-	-	TGTGCCAGCAGCGTTCGACAGTATGAGAATACTGAAGCTTTCTTT	CASSVRQYENTEAFF
TRBV5-1	TRBJ1-1	-	-	TGCGCCAGCAGTACAATTCCCGGACAGAACACTGAAGCTTTCTTT	CASSTIPGQNTEAFF
TRBV6-6	TRBJ2-2	-	TRBD2	TGTGCCAGCAGTTACTCGGGCGGGGGAGTCACCGGGGAGCTGTTTTTT	CASSYSGGGVTGELFF
TRBV19	TRBJ2-1	-	TRBD2	TGTGCCAGTAGTGCCCTAGCGGGGTGGGACAATGAGCAGTTCTTC	CASSALAGWDNEQFF
TRBV19	TRBJ2-7	-	TRBD1	TGTGCCAGTAGTATGTTTCACCAGGGGGCGAAGTACGAGCAGTACTTC	CASSMFHQGAKYEQYF
TRBV7-9	TRBJ2-7	-	TRBD2	TGTGCCAGCAGCCCCTCTAGCGGCCCCTCCTACGAGCAGTACTTC	CASSPSSGPSYEQYF
TRBV21-1	TRBJ1-1	-	-	TGTGCCAGCAGCAAAGTGCGGAACACTGAAGCTTTCTTT	CASSKVRNTEAFF
TRBV16	TRBJ1-1	-	-	TGTGCCAGCAGCCAATCAATCAGCGGGGTAGCTTTCTTT	CASSQSISGVAFF
TRBV5-1	TRBJ2-1	once	TRBD2	TGCGCCAGCAGAGTAGCGGGGGGGCTACATGAGCAGTTCTTC	CASRVAGGLHEQFF
TRBV9	TRBJ2-7	-	-	TGTGCCAGCAGCGTAGAGGGGACCTACGAGCAGTACTTC	CASSVEGTYEQYF
TRBV2	TRBJ1-1	-	-	TGTGCCAGCTCCCGCCAGGGCGGGAACACTGAAGCTTTCTTT	CASSRQGGNTEAFF
TRBV5-6	TRBJ1-1	-	-	TGTGCCAGCAGCTTGACGGGGGGCGACACTGAAGCTTTCTTT	CASSLTGGDTEAFF